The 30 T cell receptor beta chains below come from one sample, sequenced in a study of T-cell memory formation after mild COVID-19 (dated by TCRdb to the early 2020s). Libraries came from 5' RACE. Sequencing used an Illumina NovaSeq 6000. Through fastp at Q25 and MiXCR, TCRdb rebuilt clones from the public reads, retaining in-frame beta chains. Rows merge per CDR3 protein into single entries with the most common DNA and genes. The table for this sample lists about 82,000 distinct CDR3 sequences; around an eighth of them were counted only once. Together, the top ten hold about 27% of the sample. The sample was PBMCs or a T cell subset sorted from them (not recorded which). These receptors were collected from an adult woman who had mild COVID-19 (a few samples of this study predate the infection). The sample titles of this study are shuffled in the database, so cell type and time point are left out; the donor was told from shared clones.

In DNA, the CDR3 is TGTGCCAGCAGCTTGAGCGGGGGCGAAGTCACAGATACGCAGTATTTT. Translation: CASSLSGGEVTDTQYF. The chain is built from TRBV7-9 and TRBJ2-3; TRBD2 agrees at 8 bases. With 3 bases clipped from V and 2 bases from J, the junction kept 7 bases outside the gene matches. Germline V gene lookup returns CDR1 SEHNR and CDR2 FQNEAQ (reference sequence). This CDR3 has 16 amino acids.

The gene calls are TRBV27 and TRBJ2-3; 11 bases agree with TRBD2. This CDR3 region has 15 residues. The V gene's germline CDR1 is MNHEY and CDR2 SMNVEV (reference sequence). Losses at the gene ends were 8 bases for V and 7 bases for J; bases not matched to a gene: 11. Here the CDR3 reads CASQTLAGGPNTQYF. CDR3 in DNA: TGTGCCAGCCAGACCTTAGCGGGGGGGCCGAATACGCAGTATTTT.

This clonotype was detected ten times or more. The CDR3 region is CASSAGDYFNEQFF. The CDR3 region has the DNA TGTGCCAGTAGCGCAGGGGACTACTTCAATGAGCAGTTCTTC. The rearrangement joins TRBV19 to TRBJ2-1; D possibly corresponds to TRBD2 (7 bases). There are 14 residues in the CDR3. The germline V gene encodes CDR1 LNHDA and CDR2 SQIVND (reference sequence). V lost 6 bases to trimming and J lost 6 bases, with 15 bases between them.

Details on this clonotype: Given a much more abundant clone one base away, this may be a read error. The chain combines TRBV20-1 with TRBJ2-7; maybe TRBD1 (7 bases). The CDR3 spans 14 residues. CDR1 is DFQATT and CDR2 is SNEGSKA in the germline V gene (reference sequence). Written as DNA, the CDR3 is TGCAGTGCTAGAAGACCTGGACAGGACTACGAGCGGTACTTC. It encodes CSARRPGQDYERYF.

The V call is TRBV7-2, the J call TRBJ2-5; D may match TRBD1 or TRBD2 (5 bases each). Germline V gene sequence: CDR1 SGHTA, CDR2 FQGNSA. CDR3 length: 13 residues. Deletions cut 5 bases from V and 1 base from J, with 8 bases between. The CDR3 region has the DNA TGTGCCAGCAGCGGGGCGGGCCAAGAGACCCAGTACTTC. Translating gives CASSGAGQETQYF.

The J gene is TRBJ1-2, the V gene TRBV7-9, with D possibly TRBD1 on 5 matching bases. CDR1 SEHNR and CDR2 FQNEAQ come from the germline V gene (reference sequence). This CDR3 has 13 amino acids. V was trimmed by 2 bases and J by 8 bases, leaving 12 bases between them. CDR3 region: CASSLRGEGGYTF. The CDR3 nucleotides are TGTGCCAGCAGCTTACGGGGGGAAGGAGGCTACACCTTC.

CDR3 sequence: CASSLHTGGEVDNEQFF. CDR3 coding DNA: TGCGCCAGCAGCCTCCACACAGGGGGCGAGGTTGACAATGAGCAGTTCTTC. V usage is TRBV4-3 and J usage is TRBJ2-1; 9 bases line up with TRBD1. J lost 5 bases, V lost 4 bases, and 12 bases had no gene match. In germline, CDR1 is LGHNA, CDR2 YSLEER. This CDR3 region has 17 residues.

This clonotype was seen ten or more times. The CDR3 sequence is CSARDRGTVSYGNQPQHF. The DNA for the CDR3 is TGCAGTGCTAGAGATAGGGGGACTGTTAGTTATGGCAATCAGCCCCAGCATTTT. This sequence joins TRBV20-1 and TRBJ1-5; a weak D match, TRBD1 (6 bases). The CDR3 has 18 residues. Trimming cost V 0 bases and J 2 bases, with 20 bases left between them. Germline V gene lookup returns CDR1 DFQATT and CDR2 SNEGSKA (reference sequence).

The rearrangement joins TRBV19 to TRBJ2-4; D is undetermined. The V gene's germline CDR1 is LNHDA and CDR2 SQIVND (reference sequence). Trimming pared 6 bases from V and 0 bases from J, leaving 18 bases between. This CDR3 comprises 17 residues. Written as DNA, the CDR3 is TGTGCCAGTAGCTCACGCCACATGGGGATAGCCAAAAACATTCAGTACTTC. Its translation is CASSSRHMGIAKNIQYF.

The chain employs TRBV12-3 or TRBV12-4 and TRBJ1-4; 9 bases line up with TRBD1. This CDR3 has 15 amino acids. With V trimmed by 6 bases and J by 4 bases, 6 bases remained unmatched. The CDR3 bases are TGTGCCAGCAGCCCCGGGACAGGGCGTAATGAAAAACTGTTTTTT. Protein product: CASSPGTGRNEKLFF.

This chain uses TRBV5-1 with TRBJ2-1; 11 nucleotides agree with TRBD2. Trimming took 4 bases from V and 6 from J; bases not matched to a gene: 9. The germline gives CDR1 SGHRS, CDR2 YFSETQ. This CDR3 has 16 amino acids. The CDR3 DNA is TGCGCCAGCAGCCCATTGACTAGCGGGGTCAGCAATGAGCAGTTCTTC. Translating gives CASSPLTSGVSNEQFF. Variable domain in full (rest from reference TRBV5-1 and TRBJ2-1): KAGVTQTPRYLIKTRGQQVTLSCSPISGHRSVSWYQQTPGQGLQFLFEYFSETQRNKGNFPGRFSGRQFSNSRSEMNVSTLELGDSALYLCASSPLTSGVSNEQFFGPGTRLTVL.

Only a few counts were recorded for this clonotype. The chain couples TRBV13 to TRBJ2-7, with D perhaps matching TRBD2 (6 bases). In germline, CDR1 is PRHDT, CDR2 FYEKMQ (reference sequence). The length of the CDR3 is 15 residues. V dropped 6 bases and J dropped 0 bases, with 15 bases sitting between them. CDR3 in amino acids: CASRGVAESSYEQYF. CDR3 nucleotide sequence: TGTGCCAGCAGGGGAGTAGCGGAGAGCTCCTACGAGCAGTACTTC. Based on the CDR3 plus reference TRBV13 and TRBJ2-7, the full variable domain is AAGVIQSPRHLIKEKRETATLKCYPIPRHDTVYWYQQGPGQDPQFLISFYEKMQSDKGSIPDRFSAQQFSDYHSELNMSSLELGDSALYFCASRGVAESSYEQYFGPGTRLTVT.

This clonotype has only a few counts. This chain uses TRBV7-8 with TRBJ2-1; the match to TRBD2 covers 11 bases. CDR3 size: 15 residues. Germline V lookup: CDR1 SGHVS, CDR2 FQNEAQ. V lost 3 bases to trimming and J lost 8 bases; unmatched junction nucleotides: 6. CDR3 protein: CASSFLAGGLDEQFF. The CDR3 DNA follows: TGTGCCAGCAGCTTCTTAGCGGGGGGGCTTGATGAGCAGTTCTTC.

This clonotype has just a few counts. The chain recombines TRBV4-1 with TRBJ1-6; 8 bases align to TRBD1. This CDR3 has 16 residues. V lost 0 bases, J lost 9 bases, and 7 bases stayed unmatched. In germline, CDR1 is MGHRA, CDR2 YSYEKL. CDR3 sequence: CASSQERSGGASPLHF. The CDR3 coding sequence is TGCGCCAGCAGCCAAGAAAGGTCAGGGGGCGCTTCACCCCTCCACTTT.

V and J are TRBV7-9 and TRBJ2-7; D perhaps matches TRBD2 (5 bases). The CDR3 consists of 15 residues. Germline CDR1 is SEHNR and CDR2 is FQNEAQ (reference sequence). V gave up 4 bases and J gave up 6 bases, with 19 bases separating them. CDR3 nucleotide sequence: TGTGCCAGCAGCTCCACAAGCCCTTCTGGAGGCGAGCAGTACTTC. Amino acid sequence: CASSSTSPSGGEQYF. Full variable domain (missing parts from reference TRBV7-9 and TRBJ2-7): DTGVSQNPRHKITKRGQNVTFRCDPISEHNRLYWYRQTLGQGPEFLTYFQNEAQLEKSRLLSDRFSAERPKGSFSTLEIQRTEQGDSAMYLCASSSTSPSGGEQYFGPGTRLTVT.

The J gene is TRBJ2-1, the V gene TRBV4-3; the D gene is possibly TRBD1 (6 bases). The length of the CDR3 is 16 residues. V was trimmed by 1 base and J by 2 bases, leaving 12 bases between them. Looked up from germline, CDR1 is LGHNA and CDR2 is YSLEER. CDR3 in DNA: TGCGCCAGCAGCCAAGCTGGGGGCCTTACCTACAATGAGCAGTTCTTC. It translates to CASSQAGGLTYNEQFF.

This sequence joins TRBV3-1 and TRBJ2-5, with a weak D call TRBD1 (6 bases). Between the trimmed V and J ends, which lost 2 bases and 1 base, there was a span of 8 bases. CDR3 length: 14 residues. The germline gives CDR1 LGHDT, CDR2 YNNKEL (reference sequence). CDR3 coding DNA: TGTGCCAGCAGCCAACAGGGGTCCCAAGAGACCCAGTACTTC. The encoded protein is CASSQQGSQETQYF.

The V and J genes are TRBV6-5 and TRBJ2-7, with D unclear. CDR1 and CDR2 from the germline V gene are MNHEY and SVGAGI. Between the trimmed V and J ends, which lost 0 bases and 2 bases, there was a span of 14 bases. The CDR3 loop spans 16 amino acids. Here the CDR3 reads CASSYSRTTGTYEQYF. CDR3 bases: TGTGCCAGCAGTTACTCGCGCACAACGGGTACCTACGAGCAGTACTTC.

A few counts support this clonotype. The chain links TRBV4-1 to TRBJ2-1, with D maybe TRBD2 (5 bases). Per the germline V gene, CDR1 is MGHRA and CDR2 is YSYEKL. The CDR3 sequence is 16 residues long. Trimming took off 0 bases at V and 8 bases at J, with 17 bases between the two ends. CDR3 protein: CASSQEGGLAVDEQFF. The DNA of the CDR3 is TGCGCCAGCAGCCAAGAAGGCGGACTTGCAGTCGATGAGCAGTTCTTC.

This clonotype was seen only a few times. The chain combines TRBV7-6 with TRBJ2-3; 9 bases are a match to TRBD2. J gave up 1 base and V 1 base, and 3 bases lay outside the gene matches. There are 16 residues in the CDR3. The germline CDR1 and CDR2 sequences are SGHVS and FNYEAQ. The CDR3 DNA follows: TGTGCCAGCAGCTTAGAAATAGCGGGAGGCACAGATACGCAGTATTTT. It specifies CASSLEIAGGTDTQYF.

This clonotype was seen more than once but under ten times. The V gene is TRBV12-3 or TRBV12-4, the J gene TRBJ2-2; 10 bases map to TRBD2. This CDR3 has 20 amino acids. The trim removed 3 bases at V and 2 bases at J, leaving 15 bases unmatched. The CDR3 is CASSFWPYPSGGDNTGELFF. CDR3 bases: TGTGCCAGCAGTTTTTGGCCCTATCCGAGCGGGGGGGATAACACCGGGGAGCTGTTTTTT.

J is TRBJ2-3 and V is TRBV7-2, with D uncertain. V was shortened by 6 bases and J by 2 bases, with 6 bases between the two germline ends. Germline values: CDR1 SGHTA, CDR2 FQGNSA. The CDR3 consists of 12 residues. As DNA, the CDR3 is TGTGCCAGCAGGCCCCCCACAGATACGCAGTATTTT. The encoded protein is CASRPPTDTQYF.

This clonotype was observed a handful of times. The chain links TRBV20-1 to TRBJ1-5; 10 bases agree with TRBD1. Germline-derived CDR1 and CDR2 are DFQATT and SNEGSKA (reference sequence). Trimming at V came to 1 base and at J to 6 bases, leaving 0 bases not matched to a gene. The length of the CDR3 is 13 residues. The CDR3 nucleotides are TGCAGTGCTAGAGGACAGGGGGCTCAGCCCCAGCATTTT. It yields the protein CSARGQGAQPQHF.

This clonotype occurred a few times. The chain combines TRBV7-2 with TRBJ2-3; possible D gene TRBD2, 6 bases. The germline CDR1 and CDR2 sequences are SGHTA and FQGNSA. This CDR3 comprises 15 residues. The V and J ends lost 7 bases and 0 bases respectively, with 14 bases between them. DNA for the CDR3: TGTGCCAGCACCCTCTGGGGGGTAAGCACAGATACGCAGTATTTT. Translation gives CASTLWGVSTDTQYF.

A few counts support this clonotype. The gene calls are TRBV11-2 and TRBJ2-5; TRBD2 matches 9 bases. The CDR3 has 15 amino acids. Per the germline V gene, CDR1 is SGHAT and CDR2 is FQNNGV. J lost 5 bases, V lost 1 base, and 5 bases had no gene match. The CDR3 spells CASSLVAGVGETQYF. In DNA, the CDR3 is TGTGCCAGCAGCTTAGTAGCGGGAGTGGGGGAGACCCAGTACTTC.

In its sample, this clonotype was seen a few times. The CDR3 DNA is TGTGCCGAAAGACAGGCGGCTCTCATTGAGCAGTACTTC. As protein: CAERQAALIEQYF. The chain carries TRBV9 and TRBJ2-7, with D perhaps TRBD1 (6 bases). Trimming shortened V by 10 bases and J by 7 bases, and 21 bases separated the two germline ends. The V gene's germline CDR1 is SGDLS and CDR2 YYNGEE. The length of the CDR3 is 13 residues. Looking up the rest from reference TRBV9 and TRBJ2-7 gives the full variable domain: DSGVTQTPKHLITATGQRVTLRCSPRSGDLSVYWYQQSLDQGLQFLIQYYNGEERAKGNILERFSAQQFPDLHSELNLSSLELGDSALYFCAERQAALIEQYFGPGTRLTVT.

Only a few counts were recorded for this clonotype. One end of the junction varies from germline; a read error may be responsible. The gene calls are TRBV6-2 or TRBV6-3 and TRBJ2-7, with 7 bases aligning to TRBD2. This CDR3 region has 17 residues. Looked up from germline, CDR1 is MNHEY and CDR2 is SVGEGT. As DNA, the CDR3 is TGTGCCAGCAGTCCACCCTCCTTAGCGGGTGCGTCTTACGAGCGGTACTTC. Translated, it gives CASSPPSLAGASYERYF.

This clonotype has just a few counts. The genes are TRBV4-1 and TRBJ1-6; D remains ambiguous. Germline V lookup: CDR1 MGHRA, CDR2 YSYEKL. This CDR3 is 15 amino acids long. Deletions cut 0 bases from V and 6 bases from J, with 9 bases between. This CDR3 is CASSQELEINSPLHF. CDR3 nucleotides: TGCGCCAGCAGCCAAGAGCTGGAGATTAATTCACCCCTCCACTTT.

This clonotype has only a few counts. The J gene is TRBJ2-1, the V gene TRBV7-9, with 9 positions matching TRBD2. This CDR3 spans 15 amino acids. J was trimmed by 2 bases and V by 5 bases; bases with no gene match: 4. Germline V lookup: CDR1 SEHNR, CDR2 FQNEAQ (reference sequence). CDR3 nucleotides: TGTGCCAGCAGCCAGCTAGCGGGAACCTACAATGAGCAGTTCTTC. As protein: CASSQLAGTYNEQFF.

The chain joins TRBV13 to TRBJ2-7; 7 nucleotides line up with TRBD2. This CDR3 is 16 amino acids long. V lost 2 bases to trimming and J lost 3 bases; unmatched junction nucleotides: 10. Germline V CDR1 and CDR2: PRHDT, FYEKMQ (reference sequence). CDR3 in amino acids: CASSLSRRDYGYEQYF. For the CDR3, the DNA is TGTGCCAGCAGCTTATCTCGTAGGGACTATGGCTACGAGCAGTACTTC.